The rows below give T cell receptor beta chains drawn from one sample of a study of shared clonotypes between healthy human individuals. Generated by immunoSEQ multiplex PCR, the TCRdb table keeps only in-frame clones and is missing some. Counted here are about 2.1 million clones, 85% to 95% occurring once; the ten biggest clones make up about 1.7%. Sample: naive CD8+ T cells from PBMCs. These TCRs come from a man between 18 and 29 years old in good health. Some clones in this sample may be carry-over from other donors' samples. Both conserved end residues are part of each CDR3. D genes are given only for firm matches. Clone size is given for some rows only: seen once, a few or many times, or a class if the clone is expanded.

>NA|TRBV27|TRBJ1-4|NA
TGTGCCAGCAGTTTAGGAGTTGGGGGTACTAATGAAAAACTGTTTTTT
CASSLGVGGTNEKLFF
>NA|TRBV9|TRBJ2-5|NA
TGTGCCAGCAGCGTAGAATGGCAGCAAGAGACCCAGTACTTC
CASSVEWQQETQYF
>NA|TRBV5-4|TRBJ1-4|NA
TGTGCCAGCAGCGTAGGACAGCCTCCAGAAAAACTGTTTTTT
CASSVGQPPEKLFF
>TRBD1|TRBV14|TRBJ2-1|NA
TGTGCCAGCAGACTACAGGGGGGCACCTACAATGAGCAGTTCTTC
CASRLQGGTYNEQFF
>TRBD2|TRBV10-3|TRBJ2-7|NA
TGTGCCATCAGTGCCACTTGGACTAGCGGGAGCCCCAACGAGCAGTACTTC
CAISATWTSGSPNEQYF
>TRBD2|TRBV7-9|TRBJ2-1|NA
TGTGCCAGCAGCCGGCCGGGACTAGCGGGTCGAGTTGATGAGCAGTTCTTC
CASSRPGLAGRVDEQFF
>NA|TRBV14|TRBJ2-3|NA
TGTGCCAGCAGCCAAGAGGAGGGACCCCCATTTGGAGATACGCAGTATTTT
CASSQEEGPPFGDTQYF
>NA|TRBV6-1|TRBJ2-3|NA
TGTGCCAGCAGTAAAGGGACTCTCCGATTCACAGATACGCAGTATTTT
CASSKGTLRFTDTQYF
>NA|TRBV6-5|TRBJ1-1|NA
TGTGCCAGCAGAAACAGGGCGGGGGGCACTGAAGCTTTCTTT
CASRNRAGGTEAFF
>TRBD2|TRBV28|TRBJ2-1|NA
TGTGCCAGCAGTTTAGGGACTAGCAATGAGCAGTTCTTC
CASSLGTSNEQFF
>TRBD1|TRBV5-4|TRBJ2-7|NA
TGTGCCAGCAGCACGACAGGGCTGGCCTACGAGCAGTACTTC
CASSTTGLAYEQYF
>NA|TRBV28|TRBJ2-1|NA
TGTGCCAGCAGTTTTTATCAGGAGGGGGCGGTTGAGCAGTTCTTC
CASSFYQEGAVEQFF
>TRBD2|TRBV7-6|TRBJ2-2|NA
TGTGCCAGCAGCTTGACTAGCGGGAGCGGGGACACCGGGGAGCTGTTTTTT
CASSLTSGSGDTGELFF
>TRBD1|TRBV15|TRBJ2-1|once
TGTGCCACCAGCAGGGCCGGGACAGGGGTCAACAATGAGCAGTTCTTC
CATSRAGTGVNNEQFF
>NA|TRBV19|TRBJ2-2|once
TGTGCCAGTAGCATGACGTCGGGTAGCACCGGGGAGCTGTTTTTT
CASSMTSGSTGELFF
>TRBD2|TRBV29-1|TRBJ2-7|NA
TGCAGCGTTGTGGGGACTAGCGGGAGTGGTCCCTACGAGCAGTACTTC
CSVVGTSGSGPYEQYF
>NA|TRBV4-3|TRBJ2-2|NA
TGCGCCAGCAACGCGGGCACCGGGGAGCTGTTTTTT
CASNAGTGELFF
>TRBD2|TRBV7-9|TRBJ2-7|NA
TGTGCCAGCAGGACTAGCGGGAGTTACGAGCAGTACTTC
CASRTSGSYEQYF
>NA|TRBV27|TRBJ2-7|once
TGTGCCAGCAGCCTCAGGGGTCTCTACGAGCAGTACTTC
CASSLRGLYEQYF
>TRBD2|TRBV27|TRBJ2-7|once
TGTGCCAGCAGTTCCGGACTAGCGGGCCAGGTCTACGAGCAGTACTTC
CASSSGLAGQVYEQYF
>NA|TRBV9|TRBJ1-2|NA
TGTGCCAGCAGCGTAGCCGATGGGGGGGGACCTACGATTAACTATGGCTACACCTTC
CASSVADGGGPTINYGYTF
>NA|TRBV28|TRBJ2-3|NA
TGTGCCAGCAGACAGGGAACAGATACGCAGTATTTT
CASRQGTDTQYF
>NA|TRBV6-1|TRBJ2-7|NA
TGTGCCAGCAGTCAAGGAGTACAGGCGGAGTTCTACGAGCAGTACTTC
CASSQGVQAEFYEQYF